This T cell receptor (beta chain) was captured in a study of blood T cell repertoires in COVID-19. The assay was immunoSEQ multiplex PCR, and TCRdb's table has in-frame clones only and misses some. In the table there are 300,000 to 400,000 clones, 88% of which are singletons. V lost 4 bases and J lost 2, with 11 bases in between. CDR1 and CDR2 from the germline V gene are LNHDA and SQIVND (reference sequence). The CDR3 extends over 14 amino acids. Only one count was recorded for this clone. This sample also contains other DNA sequences that code for the same CDR3. The sample consisted of peripheral blood. V gene TRBV19 combines with J gene TRBJ1-1, with TRBD1 as a possible D gene (6 bases). The origin of this receptor is a woman between 70 and 85 years old with COVID-19, enrolled during active disease. The CDR3 coding sequence is TGTGCCAGTAGTACCGACAGGTCTAACACTGAAGCTTTCTTT. Amino acid sequence: CASSTDRSNTEAFF.